The entry that follows covers one T cell receptor beta chain sequence. The antigen remains undetermined. The source of the sample is a study of cytomegalovirus exposure and HLA in healthy donors. Study-wide results and caveats: Among CMV-associated TCR beta chains, most appeared HLA-restricted in a later analysis.

V trimming: 4 bases; J trimming: 2 bases; junction bases outside the gene matches: 14. This CDR3 is built from 17 residues. Germline-derived CDR1 and CDR2 are SGDLS and YYNGEE. The PCR ran on 60 Vbeta and 13 Jbeta primers. Sequencing used immunoSEQ multiplex PCR; TCRdb keeps in-frame clones, though not all of them. This sample has approximately 140,000 clones; almost 80% occur once, and the top ten carry approximately 0.9%. This TCR was sampled from a man younger than 35 in good health and CMV-seronegative. Sequenced input: PBMCs. The chain uses TRBV9 and TRBJ2-5, with 7 bases fitting TRBD1. CDR3 coding DNA: TGTGCCAGCAGCTGGGGAAGGGCCAGGGGGACGCAAGAGACCCAGTACTTC. It is translated as CASSWGRARGTQETQYF.